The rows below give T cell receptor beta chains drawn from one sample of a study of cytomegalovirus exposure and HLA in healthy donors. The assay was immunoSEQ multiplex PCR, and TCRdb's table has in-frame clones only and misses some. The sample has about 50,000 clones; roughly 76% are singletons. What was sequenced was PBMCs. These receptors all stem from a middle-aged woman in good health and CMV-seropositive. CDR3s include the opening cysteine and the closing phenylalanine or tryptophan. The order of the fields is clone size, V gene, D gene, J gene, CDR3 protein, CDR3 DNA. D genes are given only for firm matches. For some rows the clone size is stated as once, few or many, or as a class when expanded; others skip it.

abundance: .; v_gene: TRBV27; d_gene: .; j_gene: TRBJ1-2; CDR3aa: CASSYRANYGYTF; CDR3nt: TGTGCCAGCAGCTACAGAGCTAACTATGGCTACACCTTC
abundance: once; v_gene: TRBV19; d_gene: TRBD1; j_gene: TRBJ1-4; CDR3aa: CASSEGQGKLEKLFF; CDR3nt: TGTGCCAGTAGTGAGGGACAGGGGAAACTTGAAAAACTGTTTTTT
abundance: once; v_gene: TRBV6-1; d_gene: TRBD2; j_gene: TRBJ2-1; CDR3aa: CASSEGSLAVFF; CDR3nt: TGTGCCAGCAGTGAGGGAAGTCTAGCGGTGTTCTTC
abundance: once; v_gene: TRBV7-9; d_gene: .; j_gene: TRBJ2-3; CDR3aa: CASSLGTVTDTQYF; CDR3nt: TGTGCCAGCAGCCTAGGGACTGTCACAGATACGCAGTATTTT
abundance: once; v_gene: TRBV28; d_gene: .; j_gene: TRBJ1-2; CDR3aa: CASSLGDKNYGYTF; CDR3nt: TGTGCCAGCAGCCTGGGAGACAAGAACTATGGCTACACCTTC
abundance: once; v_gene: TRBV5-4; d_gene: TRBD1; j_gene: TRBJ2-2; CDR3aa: CASRLGQGGPGELFF; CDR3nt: TGTGCCAGCAGACTGGGACAGGGAGGCCCCGGGGAGCTGTTTTTT
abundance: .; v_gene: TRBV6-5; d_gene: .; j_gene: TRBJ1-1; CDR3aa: CAGQAGVNTEAFF; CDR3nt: TGTGCCGGCCAAGCGGGGGTTAACACTGAAGCTTTCTTT
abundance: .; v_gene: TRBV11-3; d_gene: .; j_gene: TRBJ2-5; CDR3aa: CASSLGQEETQYF; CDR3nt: TGTGCCAGCAGCTTAGGACAGGAAGAGACCCAGTACTTC
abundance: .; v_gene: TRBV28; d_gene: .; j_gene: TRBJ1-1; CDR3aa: CASTRGRENTEAFF; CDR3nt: TGTGCCAGTACCAGGGGACGGGAGAACACTGAAGCTTTCTTT
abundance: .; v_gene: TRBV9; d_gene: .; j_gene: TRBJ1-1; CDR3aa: CASSVARQEDTEAFF; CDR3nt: TGTGCCAGCAGCGTAGCTCGGCAGGAGGACACTGAAGCTTTCTTT
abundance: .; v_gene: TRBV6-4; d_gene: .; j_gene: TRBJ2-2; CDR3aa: CASSQGSTGELFF; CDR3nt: TGTGCCAGCAGCCAGGGTTCCACCGGGGAGCTGTTTTTT
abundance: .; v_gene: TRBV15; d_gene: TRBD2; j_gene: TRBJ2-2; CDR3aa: CATSGSGGAHTGELFF; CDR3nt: TGTGCCACCAGCGGGAGCGGGGGGGCCCACACCGGGGAGCTGTTTTTT
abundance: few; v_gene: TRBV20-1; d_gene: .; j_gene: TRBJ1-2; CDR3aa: CSATTGYGYTF; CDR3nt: TGCAGTGCCACGACGGGCTATGGCTACACCTTC
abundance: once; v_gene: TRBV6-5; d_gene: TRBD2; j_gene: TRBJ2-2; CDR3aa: CASIAGGTGELFF; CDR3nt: TGTGCCAGCATAGCGGGGGGTACCGGGGAGCTGTTTTTT
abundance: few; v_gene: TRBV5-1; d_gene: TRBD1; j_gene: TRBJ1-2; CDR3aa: CASSPGQGRGGYTF; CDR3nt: TGCGCCAGCAGCCCTGGACAGGGGAGAGGTGGCTACACCTTC
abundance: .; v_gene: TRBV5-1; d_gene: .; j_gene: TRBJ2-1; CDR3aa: CASSLGLGNSYNEQFF; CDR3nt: TGCGCCAGCAGCTTGGGACTAGGAAACTCCTACAATGAGCAGTTCTTC
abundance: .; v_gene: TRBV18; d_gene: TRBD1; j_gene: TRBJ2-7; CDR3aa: CASSLDRGLPYEQYF; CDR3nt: TGTGCCAGCTCGCTCGACAGGGGCCTTCCCTACGAGCAGTACTTC
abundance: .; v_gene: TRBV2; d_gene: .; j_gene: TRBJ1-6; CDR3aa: CASSRSGFSPLHF; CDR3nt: TGTGCCAGCAGCAGATCGGGGTTCTCACCCCTCCACTTT
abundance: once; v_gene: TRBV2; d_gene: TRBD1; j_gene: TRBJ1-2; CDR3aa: CASSGTGGNYGYTF; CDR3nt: TGTGCCAGCAGTGGGACAGGGGGCAACTATGGCTACACCTTC
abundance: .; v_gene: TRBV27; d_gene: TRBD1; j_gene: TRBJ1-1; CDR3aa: CASSRQGRNTEAFF; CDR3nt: TGTGCCAGCAGTCGACAGGGTAGGAACACTGAAGCTTTCTTT
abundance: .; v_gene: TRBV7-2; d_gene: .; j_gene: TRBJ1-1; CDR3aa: CASSRMVSTEAFF; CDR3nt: TGTGCCAGCAGCCGCATGGTTAGCACTGAAGCTTTCTTT
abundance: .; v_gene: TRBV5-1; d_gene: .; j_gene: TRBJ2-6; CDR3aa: CASSLMGRAGANVLTF; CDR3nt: TGCGCCAGCAGCTTGATGGGCAGGGCTGGGGCCAACGTCCTGACTTTC
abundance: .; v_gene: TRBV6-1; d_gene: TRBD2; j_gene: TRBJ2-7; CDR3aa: CASSSKAGTSAEQYF; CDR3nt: TGTGCCAGCAGTTCAAAAGCCGGGACTAGCGCCGAGCAGTACTTC
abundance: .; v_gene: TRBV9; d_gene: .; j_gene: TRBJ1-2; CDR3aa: CASNSPRNYGYTF; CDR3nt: TGTGCCAGCAATTCTCCGCGTAACTATGGCTACACCTTC
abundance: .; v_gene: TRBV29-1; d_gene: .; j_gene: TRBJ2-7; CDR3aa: CSVREVSFSYEQYF; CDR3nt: TGCAGCGTTCGCGAAGTGTCATTCTCCTACGAGCAGTACTTC
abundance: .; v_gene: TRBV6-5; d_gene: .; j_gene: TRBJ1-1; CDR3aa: CASSLRRAGRTEAFF; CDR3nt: TGTGCCAGCAGCCTAAGACGGGCGGGGAGAACTGAAGCTTTCTTT
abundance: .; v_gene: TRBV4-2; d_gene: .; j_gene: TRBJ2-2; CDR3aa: CASSQDEIGELFF; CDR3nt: TGTGCCAGCAGCCAAGATGAGATCGGGGAGCTGTTTTTT
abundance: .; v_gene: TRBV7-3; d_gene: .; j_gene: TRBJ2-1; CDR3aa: CASSSYGHYNEQFF; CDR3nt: TGTGCCAGCAGCTCCTATGGACACTACAATGAGCAGTTCTTC
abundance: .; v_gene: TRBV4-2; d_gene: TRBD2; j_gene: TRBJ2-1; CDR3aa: CASSPRASGGYEQFF; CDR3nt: TGTGCCAGCAGCCCCCGGGCTAGCGGGGGCTATGAGCAGTTCTTC
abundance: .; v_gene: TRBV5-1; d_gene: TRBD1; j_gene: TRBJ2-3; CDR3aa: CASSTEPGTGFGQYF; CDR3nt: TGCGCCAGCAGCACCGAGCCAGGGACAGGCTTTGGGCAGTATTTT
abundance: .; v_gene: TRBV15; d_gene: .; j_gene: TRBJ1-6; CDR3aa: CATSRDLARDNSPLHF; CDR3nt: TGTGCCACCAGCAGAGATCTTGCACGAGATAATTCACCCCTCCACTTT
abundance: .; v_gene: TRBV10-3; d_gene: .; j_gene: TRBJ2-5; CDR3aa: CAISGKLQGRGEQYF; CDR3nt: TGTGCCATCAGTGGCAAATTACAGGGTCGAGGAGAGCAGTACTTC
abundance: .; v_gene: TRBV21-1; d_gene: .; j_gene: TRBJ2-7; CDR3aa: CASSKKAGLGQAFHEQYF; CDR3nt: TGTGCCAGCAGCAAAAAGGCCGGACTCGGACAGGCTTTTCACGAGCAGTACTTC
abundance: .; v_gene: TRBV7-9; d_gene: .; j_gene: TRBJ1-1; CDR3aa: CASSLGTRSPTEAFF; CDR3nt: TGTGCCAGCAGCTTAGGGACAAGGTCACCCACTGAAGCTTTCTTT
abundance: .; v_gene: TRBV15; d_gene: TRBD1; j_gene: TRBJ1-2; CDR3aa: CATSGGTGIGYTF; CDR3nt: TGTGCCACCAGCGGTGGGACAGGGATCGGCTACACCTTC
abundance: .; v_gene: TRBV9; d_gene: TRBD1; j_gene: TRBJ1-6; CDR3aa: CASSVRGQTNSPLHF; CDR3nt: TGTGCCAGCAGCGTAAGGGGACAGACTAATTCACCCCTCCACTTT
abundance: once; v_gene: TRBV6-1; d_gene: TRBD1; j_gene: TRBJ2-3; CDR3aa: CASGTDNTDTQYF; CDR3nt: TGTGCCAGTGGGACAGACAACACAGATACGCAGTATTTT
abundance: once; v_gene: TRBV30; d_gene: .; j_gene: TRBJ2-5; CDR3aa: CAWGPGRTVGGETQYF; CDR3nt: TGTGCCTGGGGGCCCGGTAGGACGGTAGGCGGGGAGACCCAGTACTTC
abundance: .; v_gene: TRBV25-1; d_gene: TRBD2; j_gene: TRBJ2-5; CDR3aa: CASSESGGGAWETQYF; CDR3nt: TGTGCCAGCAGTGAATCAGGCGGGGGGGCCTGGGAGACCCAGTACTTC
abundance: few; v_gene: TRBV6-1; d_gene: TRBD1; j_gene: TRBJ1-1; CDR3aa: CASSDRANTEAFF; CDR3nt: TGTGCCAGCTCAGACAGGGCAAACACTGAAGCTTTCTTT
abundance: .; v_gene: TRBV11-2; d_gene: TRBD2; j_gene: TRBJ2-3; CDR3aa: CASSFTSGTTDTQYF; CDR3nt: TGTGCCAGCAGCTTTACTAGCGGGACCACAGATACGCAGTATTTT
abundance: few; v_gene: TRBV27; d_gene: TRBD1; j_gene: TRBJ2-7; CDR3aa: CASSSWDSYEQYF; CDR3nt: TGTGCCAGCAGTTCCTGGGACAGCTACGAGCAGTACTTC
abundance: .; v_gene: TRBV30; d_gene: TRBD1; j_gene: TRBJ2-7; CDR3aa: CAWSETGTGSYEQYF; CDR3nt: TGTGCCTGGAGTGAAACCGGGACAGGGTCGTACGAGCAGTACTTC
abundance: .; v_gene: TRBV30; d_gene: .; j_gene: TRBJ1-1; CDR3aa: CAWSLSKQTVFF; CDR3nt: TGTGCCTGGAGCCTATCCAAACAGACGGTGTTCTTT
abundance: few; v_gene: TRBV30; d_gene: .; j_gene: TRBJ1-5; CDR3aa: CAWKGVGHLLHF; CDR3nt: TGTGCCTGGAAAGGGGTCGGACACCTCCTCCATTTT
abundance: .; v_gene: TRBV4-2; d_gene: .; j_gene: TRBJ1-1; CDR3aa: CASSQGGRWAFF; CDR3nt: TGTGCCAGCAGCCAAGGGGGCAGGTGGGCTTTCTTT
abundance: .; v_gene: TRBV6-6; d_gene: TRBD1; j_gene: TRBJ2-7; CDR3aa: CASSPGQGDLLEQYF; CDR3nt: TGTGCCAGCAGCCCCGGACAGGGGGATTTATTGGAGCAGTACTTC
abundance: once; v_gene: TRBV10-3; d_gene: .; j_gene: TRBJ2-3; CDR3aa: CASQGADTQYF; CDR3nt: TGTGCGTCTCAAGGAGCAGATACGCAGTATTTT
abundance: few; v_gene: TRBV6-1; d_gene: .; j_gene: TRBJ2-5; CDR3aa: CASSEIDKETQYF; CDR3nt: TGTGCCAGCAGTGAGATCGACAAAGAGACCCAGTACTTC
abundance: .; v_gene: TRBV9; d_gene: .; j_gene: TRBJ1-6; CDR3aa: CASSVAGQAPLHF; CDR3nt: TGTGCCAGCAGCGTAGCAGGCCAAGCACCCCTCCACTTT
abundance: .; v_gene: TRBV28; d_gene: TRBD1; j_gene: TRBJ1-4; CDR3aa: CASSSTGATNEKLFF; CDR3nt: TGTGCCAGCAGTTCCACAGGGGCAACTAATGAAAAACTGTTTTTT
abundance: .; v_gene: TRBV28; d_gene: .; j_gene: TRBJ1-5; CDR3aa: CASSDFSNQPQHF; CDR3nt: TGTGCCAGCAGCGACTTTAGCAATCAGCCCCAGCATTTT
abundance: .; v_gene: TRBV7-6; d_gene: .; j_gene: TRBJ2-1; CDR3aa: CASSLAGASSYNEQFF; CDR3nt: TGTGCCAGCAGCTTAGCGGGGGCTAGCTCCTACAATGAGCAGTTCTTC
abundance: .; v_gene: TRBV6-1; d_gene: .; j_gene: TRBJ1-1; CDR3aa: CASSEARGTEAFF; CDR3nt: TGTGCCAGCAGTGAAGCTCGGGGCACTGAAGCTTTCTTT
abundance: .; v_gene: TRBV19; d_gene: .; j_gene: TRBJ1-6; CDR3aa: CASSTTGLGNSPLHF; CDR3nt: TGTGCCAGTAGTACCACAGGGCTGGGAAATTCACCCCTCCACTTT